This T cell receptor (beta chain) was observed in a study of blood T cell repertoires in COVID-19. Study background: Sites in the United States, Italy and Spain provided acute and convalescent COVID-19 samples.

The CDR3 has 19 residues. Germline CDR1 reads SGHTA; CDR2 reads FQGNSA. V lost 2 bases, J lost 9 bases, and 21 bases stayed unmatched. Assay used: immunoSEQ multiplex PCR; TCRdb lists only in-frame clones, some missing. The sample includes 93,000 or so clones, approximately 80% of them seen just once. The material sequenced was peripheral blood. The source of this sequence is a human donor in a cohort sampled during active or convalescent COVID-19. V gene TRBV7-2 combines with J gene TRBJ1-2, with 10 bases lining up with TRBD1. The CDR3 here is CASSLSVDRGIPFSSSYTF. The DNA for the CDR3 is TGTGCCAGCAGCTTAAGCGTGGACAGGGGGATTCCCTTTTCGTCGAGCTACACCTTC.